This is a list of T cell receptor beta chains from one sample in a study of T-cell memory formation after mild COVID-19. MiXCR was run by TCRdb on the 5' RACE reads, yielding one entry per CDR3 protein. Of about 270,000 distinct CDR3 sequences listed, roughly 18% are singletons. The sample comprised PBMCs or a T cell subset sorted from them (not recorded which). These receptors were collected from a young man who had mild COVID-19 (a few samples of this study predate the infection). Cell type and time point are not known. Each CDR3 is given with its conserved first and last residue. A D gene is named only where the DNA matches it firmly. The size field is filled for only some rows; it gives once, few, many or a size class.

-	-	TRBJ2-5	TRBV20-1	CSARDPRSGTQYF	TGCAGTGCTAGAGACCCCAGGTCGGGGACCCAGTACTTC
-	-	TRBJ2-1	TRBV7-2	CASSFAGTAGYEQFF	TGTGCCAGCAGCTTTGCTGGGACAGCGGGCTATGAGCAGTTCTTC
few	-	TRBJ1-1	TRBV7-2	CASSFAVNTEAFF	TGTGCCAGCAGCTTCGCAGTGAACACTGAAGCTTTCTTT
-	TRBD2	TRBJ2-1	TRBV6-5	CASSSSGYNEQFF	TGTGCCAGCAGTTCTAGCGGCTACAATGAGCAGTTCTTC
-	-	TRBJ2-7	TRBV5-4	CASSIGSYEQYF	TGTGCCAGCAGCATTGGTTCTTACGAGCAGTACTTC
few	TRBD2	TRBJ2-1	TRBV11-2	CASSAISGKRLEQFF	TGTGCCAGCAGCGCAATTAGCGGGAAAAGGCTAGAGCAGTTCTTC
-	TRBD2	TRBJ2-6	TRBV3-1	CASSPRIGGGSGANVLTF	TGTGCCAGCAGCCCCCGTATAGGCGGGGGCTCTGGGGCCAACGTCCTGACTTTC
-	TRBD1	TRBJ2-3	TRBV5-1	CASSLALTGSGGTQYF	TGCGCCAGCAGCTTGGCCTTGACAGGGTCGGGTGGGACGCAGTATTTT
many	-	TRBJ2-5	TRBV7-3	CASSLTGRGETQYF	TGTGCCAGCAGCTTGACAGGGAGGGGAGAGACCCAGTACTTC
few	TRBD2	TRBJ2-3	TRBV5-5	CASSPARTSGGTDTQYF	TGTGCCAGCAGCCCGGCGCGGACTAGCGGGGGCACAGATACGCAGTATTTT
-	-	TRBJ2-1	TRBV5-5	CASSLSGISSYNEQFF	TGTGCCAGCAGCTTGTCAGGGATCAGCTCCTACAATGAGCAGTTCTTC
few	-	TRBJ2-7	TRBV5-6	CASSLFGPYEQYF	TGTGCCAGCAGCTTGTTCGGCCCCTACGAGCAGTACTTC
few	TRBD1	TRBJ1-1	TRBV5-1	CASSREGQLSGAEAFF	TGCGCCAGCAGCAGAGAGGGACAGCTATCAGGGGCTGAAGCTTTCTTT
-	-	TRBJ1-2	TRBV5-1	CASSLAVDYGYTF	TGCGCCAGCAGCTTGGCCGTCGACTATGGCTACACCTTC
-	TRBD2	TRBJ2-5	TRBV7-6	CASSETSGGLETQYF	TGTGCCAGCAGCGAGACTAGCGGGGGGTTGGAGACCCAGTACTTC
few	-	TRBJ1-1	TRBV27	CASAPHRENTEAFF	TGTGCCAGCGCCCCACACAGGGAGAACACTGAAGCTTTCTTT
few	TRBD1	TRBJ2-2	TRBV13	CASSFIQGVDTGELFF	TGTGCCAGCAGCTTCATCCAGGGGGTGGACACCGGGGAGCTGTTTTTT
-	-	TRBJ1-3	TRBV12-3/TRBV12-4	CASSPSAAGRNTIYF	TGTGCCAGCAGTCCTTCGGCGGCAGGGCGAAACACCATATATTTT
-	-	TRBJ2-6	TRBV4-2	CASSQRDGKHSGANVLTF	TGTGCCAGCAGCCAACGGGACGGGAAACACTCTGGGGCCAACGTCCTGACTTTC
few	TRBD1	TRBJ2-5	TRBV10-1	CASSETQGTVETQYF	TGCGCCAGCAGCGAGACACAGGGGACCGTTGAGACCCAGTACTTC
-	-	TRBJ1-5	TRBV6-2/TRBV6-3	CASGLQGQGPQHF	TGTGCCAGCGGCCTCCAAGGGCAGGGACCCCAGCATTTT
-	TRBD2	TRBJ2-5	TRBV7-2	CASSSGGLAPRTQYF	TGTGCCAGCAGCTCGGGGGGGCTAGCCCCCCGGACCCAGTACTTC
-	TRBD2	TRBJ2-5	TRBV5-1	CASSFGRSQETQYF	TGCGCCAGCAGCTTCGGGAGGAGCCAAGAGACCCAGTACTTC
-	TRBD2	TRBJ2-3	TRBV4-1	CASSQDLASGGFRYF	TGCGCCAGCAGCCAAGATCTCGCGAGCGGGGGGTTTAGGTATTTT
many	-	TRBJ2-6	TRBV9	CASSPLSGANVLTF	TGTGCCAGCAGCCCGTTATCTGGGGCCAACGTCCTGACTTTC
many	-	TRBJ2-5	TRBV7-2	CASSYTLQETQYF	TGTGCCAGCAGCTACACCCTCCAAGAGACCCAGTACTTC
few	TRBD1	TRBJ1-2	TRBV20-1	CSANPGQGVLGYTF	TGCAGTGCTAATCCCGGACAGGGTGTTCTTGGCTACACCTTC
-	-	TRBJ1-3	TRBV20-1	CSASMGGGNTIYF	TGCAGTGCTAGCATGGGCGGCGGAAACACCATATATTTT
many	-	TRBJ2-1	TRBV10-3	CAITYSDIYNEQFF	TGTGCCATCACCTATAGTGATATCTACAATGAGCAGTTCTTC
few	-	TRBJ1-1	TRBV4-2	CASSQLPGRFSMNTEAFF	TGTGCCAGCAGCCAACTCCCGGGGAGATTTTCCATGAACACTGAAGCTTTCTTT
few	TRBD1	TRBJ1-1	TRBV18	CASSPGTGGIRTEAFF	TGTGCCAGCTCCCCGGGGACAGGGGGCATCAGGACTGAAGCTTTCTTT
-	TRBD1	TRBJ1-5	TRBV23-1	CASSQKTGSQPQHF	TGCGCCAGCAGTCAGAAGACAGGGTCACAGCCCCAGCATTTT
many	-	TRBJ2-3	TRBV10-1	CASSESGAPGDTQYF	TGCGCCAGCAGTGAGTCGGGGGCCCCGGGGGATACGCAGTATTTT
few	-	TRBJ2-1	TRBV5-1	CASSSPQENRIEQFF	TGCGCCAGCAGCTCGCCACAGGAGAATCGTATTGAGCAGTTCTTC
few	TRBD1	TRBJ2-7	TRBV6-5	CASSYSGTGLTYEQYF	TGTGCCAGCAGTTACTCCGGGACAGGCCTAACCTACGAGCAGTACTTC
-	-	TRBJ2-3	TRBV12-3/TRBV12-4	CASTPDWGRGTDTQYF	TGTGCCAGCACCCCCGATTGGGGCAGGGGCACAGATACGCAGTATTTT
-	-	TRBJ1-4	TRBV4-3	CASSLSVATNEKLFF	TGCGCCAGCAGCCTCTCGGTGGCAACTAATGAAAAACTGTTTTTT
once	-	TRBJ1-2	TRBV27	CASTSGGPNYGYTF	TGTGCCAGCACCTCTGGAGGGCCGAACTATGGCTACACCTTC
-	-	TRBJ2-6	TRBV2	CASRDHGTGLWSGANVLTF	TGTGCCAGCAGAGACCATGGGACCGGGCTATGGTCTGGGGCCAACGTCCTGACTTTC
-	-	TRBJ2-6	TRBV6-5	CASSYVLGHLSGANVLTF	TGTGCCAGCAGTTACGTACTAGGACACCTCTCTGGGGCCAACGTCCTGACTTTC
few	-	TRBJ2-1	TRBV5-1	CASSLAQGKNEQFF	TGCGCCAGCAGCTTGGCCCAGGGAAAAAATGAGCAGTTCTTC
-	TRBD2	TRBJ2-7	TRBV5-1	CASSLELAGGSNEQYF	TGCGCCAGCAGCTTGGAACTAGCGGGAGGAAGTAACGAGCAGTACTTC
few	-	TRBJ2-7	TRBV10-3	CAVTGVRGSYEQYF	TGTGCCGTCACAGGTGTCCGGGGCTCCTACGAGCAGTACTTC
many	TRBD1	TRBJ2-1	TRBV6-5	CASSLGQSSYNEQFF	TGTGCCAGCTCACTGGGACAGAGCTCCTACAATGAGCAGTTCTTC
-	-	TRBJ1-1	TRBV6-5	CASRGPDTEAFF	TGTGCCAGCAGAGGACCTGACACTGAAGCTTTCTTT
-	TRBD1	TRBJ2-1	TRBV20-1	CSARRQGYEQFF	TGCAGTGCTAGACGACAGGGGTATGAGCAGTTCTTC